This is a list of T cell receptor beta chains from one sample in a study of blood T cell repertoires in COVID-19. Sequencing used immunoSEQ multiplex PCR; TCRdb keeps in-frame clones, though not all of them. The table includes roughly 43,000 clones, around 90% detected once. Specimen: peripheral blood. These receptors were collected from a man aged 60 to 69 with active COVID-19. The CDR3 runs from the conserved cysteine through the conserved F or W. A D gene is named only where the DNA matches it firmly. Clone size is shown for a subset of rows, as once, few, many or a class of expanded clone.

>TRBV29-1|-|TRBD1|TRBJ2-1
CSVPGQGWGYNEQFF
TGCAGCGTTCCGGGACAGGGGTGGGGGTACAATGAGCAGTTCTTC
>TRBV2|few|-|TRBJ2-7
CASGGLLEQYF
TGTGCCAGCGGGGGACTGCTGGAGCAGTACTTC
>TRBV29-1|-|-|TRBJ1-1
CSVEDKQNTEAFF
TGCAGCGTTGAAGATAAACAGAACACTGAAGCTTTCTTT
>TRBV7-3|-|TRBD1|TRBJ1-2
CASSLDRVNGYTF
TGTGCCAGCAGCTTAGACAGGGTCAATGGCTACACCTTC
>TRBV6-6|-|-|TRBJ2-7
CASSSLSRGGSYEQYF
TGTGCCAGCAGTTCACTCAGCCGGGGTGGGTCCTACGAGCAGTACTTC
>TRBV12-3/TRBV12-4|-|-|TRBJ2-7
CASRGTSSYEQYF
TGTGCCAGCAGAGGGACAAGCTCCTACGAGCAGTACTTC
>TRBV9|-|-|TRBJ1-4
CASSGTWSSSANEKLFF
TGTGCCAGCAGCGGGACATGGAGTTCTTCGGCTAATGAAAAACTGTTTTTT
>TRBV7-6|-|-|TRBJ2-3
CASSLADPSTGTQYF
TGTGCCAGCAGCTTGGCGGATCCAAGCACAGGTACGCAGTATTTT
>TRBV6-5|-|-|TRBJ2-3
CASSYSKALSTDTQYF
TGTGCCAGCAGTTACTCGAAAGCTCTCAGCACAGATACGCAGTATTTT
>TRBV28|-|-|TRBJ2-2
CASSSRGTITGELFF
TGTGCCAGCAGTTCCCGTGGGACAATAACCGGGGAGCTGTTTTTT
>TRBV7-3|-|-|TRBJ2-1
CASSTPGTNEQFF
TGTGCCAGCAGCACACCCGGGACAAATGAGCAGTTCTTC
>TRBV9|once|-|TRBJ1-2
CASSLTGANYGYTF
TGTGCCAGCAGCCTAACAGGAGCTAACTATGGCTACACCTTC
>TRBV3-1/TRBV3-2|once|-|TRBJ2-4
CASSQDGGNLAKNIQYF
TGTGCCAGCAGCCAAGATGGAGGCAATCTAGCCAAAAACATTCAGTACTTC
>TRBV2|once|-|TRBJ2-2
CASAYSSNTGELFF
TGTGCCAGCGCGTACAGCTCGAACACCGGGGAGCTGTTTTTT
>TRBV6-6|once|TRBD1|TRBJ1-4
CASSLDRGTNEKLFF
TGTGCCAGCAGTCTCGACAGGGGGACCAATGAAAAACTGTTTTTT
>TRBV25-1|-|TRBD2|TRBJ2-1
CASSELLAGADEQFF
TGTGCCAGCAGTGAACTGCTAGCGGGAGCGGATGAGCAGTTCTTC
>TRBV21-1|-|-|TRBJ2-5
CASSPGKGGGETQYF
TGTGCCAGCAGCCCCGGGAAAGGGGGCGGGGAGACCCAGTACTTC
>TRBV9|-|TRBD1|TRBJ2-6
CASSVGGQGLSGANVLTF
TGTGCCAGCAGCGTAGGGGGACAGGGTCTCTCTGGGGCCAACGTCCTGACTTTC
>TRBV19|-|-|TRBJ2-6
CASSMRDRGGANVLTF
TGTGCCAGTAGTATGAGAGACAGAGGTGGGGCCAACGTCCTGACTTTC
>TRBV24-1|-|-|TRBJ2-7
CATKNTDSSYEQYF
TGTGCCACCAAAAATACAGATAGCTCCTACGAGCAGTACTTC
>TRBV24-1|-|TRBD1|TRBJ2-2
CATSRDSVVRELFF
TGTGCCACCAGCCGGGACAGCGTGGTTAGGGAGCTGTTTTTT
>TRBV25-1|-|-|TRBJ2-3
CASSEGLALDTQYF
TGTGCCAGCAGTGAAGGGCTAGCTCTTGATACGCAGTATTTT
>TRBV19|once|-|TRBJ1-1
CASSSTGLAEAFF
TGTGCCAGTAGTTCCACAGGGTTAGCTGAAGCTTTCTTT
>TRBV7-8|-|-|TRBJ2-7
CASSLAGGGQSTYEQYF
TGTGCCAGCAGCTTAGCGGGGGGTGGGCAGTCCACCTACGAGCAGTACTTC
>TRBV4-2|-|TRBD2|TRBJ2-1
CASSGGSSGGAREQFF
TGTGCCAGCAGCGGAGGGTCCAGCGGGGGGGCCCGTGAGCAGTTCTTC
>TRBV5-6|-|-|TRBJ1-6
CASSLNLNSPLHF
TGTGCCAGCAGCCTGAACCTAAATTCACCCCTCCACTTT
>TRBV7-2|-|-|TRBJ2-1
CASSLTTSDEQFF
TGTGCCAGCAGCTTGACGACTAGTGATGAGCAGTTCTTC
>TRBV2|-|-|TRBJ2-7
CASEGTESSYEQYF
TGTGCCAGCGAGGGAACAGAGAGCTCCTACGAGCAGTACTTC
>TRBV7-2|-|-|TRBJ2-3
CASSWGPGTDTQYF
TGTGCCAGCAGCTGGGGTCCGGGGACAGATACGCAGTATTTT